These 9 T cell receptor beta chains share one sample of origin, sequenced in a study of esophageal squamous cell carcinoma under preoperative chemotherapy. As to time point: before preoperative PTX-NDP chemotherapy. TCRdb re-derived calls from the PCR reads in MiXCR, one entry per CDR3 protein. The sample lists roughly 15,000 distinct CDR3 sequences, roughly 60% occurring once. This sample was gathered from a patient given preoperative chemotherapy. The receptor source for this set is a human donor with esophageal squamous cell carcinoma. The donor label of this sample is uncertain.

The rearrangement joins TRBV6-5 to TRBJ2-3; maybe TRBD2 (7 bases). Germline V gene sequence: CDR1 MNHEY, CDR2 SVGAGI. The CDR3 sequence is 19 residues long. V lost 4 bases and J 9 bases, leaving 32 bases between the germline ends. DNA of the CDR3: TGTGCCAGCAGTTGGACTAGGGGGAGATGGTGGAGTGACCAAGAGACGCAGTATTTT. The encoded protein is CASSWTRGRWWSDQETQYF.

On this clonotype: Given the absence of the conserved phenylalanine or tryptophan at the CDR3 end, a read error is likely. No DNA is shown, since the ends of the CDR3 on it are uncertain; the CDR3 is the one TCRdb lists. V and J are TRBV10-3 and TRBJ2-3; the table's D call TRBD2 went unverified against the DNA. Germline CDR1 ENHRY, CDR2 SYGVKD. The CDR3 adds up to 16 amino acids, both ends counted. The chain's CDR3 is CAGKPGLKGVGETQYL.

The chain has TRBV12-3 or TRBV12-4 and TRBJ2-4; D not certain. The end of the DNA aligns better with TRBJ2-5, so the J call may be wrong. This CDR3 spans 14 amino acids. CDR3 nucleotides: TGTGCCAGCAGTTTGGGCTGGAACCGAGAGACCCAGTACTTC. Translating gives CASSLGWNRETQYF.

The chain recombines TRBV27 with TRBJ2-4; 7 nucleotides align to TRBD2. Trimming at V came to 0 bases and at J to 13 bases, leaving 15 bases not matched to a gene. Germline V gene data show CDR1 as MNHEY and CDR2 as SMNVEV (reference sequence). The CDR3 loop spans 16 amino acids. This CDR3 reads CASSLSSGLGHNEQYF. The CDR3 DNA is TGTGCCAGCAGTTTATCCTCCGGACTAGGCCACAATGAGCAGTACTTC.

The chain employs TRBV27 and TRBJ2-3, with 7 nucleotides matching TRBD1. The CDR3 length is 16 residues. V lost 5 bases, J lost 3 bases, and 11 bases stayed unmatched. Germline-derived CDR1 and CDR2 are MNHEY and SMNVEV (reference sequence). The CDR3 loop reads CASSLRVTGRTDTQYF. Here the CDR3 DNA reads TGTGCCAGCAGTCTAAGGGTGACAGGGCGGACAGATACGCAGTATTTT.

This clonotype was seen just once. V usage is TRBV6-5 and J usage is TRBJ1-5, with D possibly TRBD1 on 5 matching bases. CDR3 length: 16 residues. V was cut by 6 bases and J by 0 bases, with 15 bases left in between. Germline CDR1 MNHEY, CDR2 SVGAGI. CDR3 loop: CASRYRIQDSNQPQHF. The CDR3 DNA reads as TGTGCCAGCAGATACAGGATACAGGATAGCAATCAGCCCCAGCATTTT.

With regard to this clonotype: Germline and junction disagree at one end, which may indicate a read error. The rearrangement links TRBV6-1 to TRBJ2-4; a weak D match, TRBD2 (6 bases). The germline V gene has CDR1 MNHNS and CDR2 SASEGT. The CDR3 has 16 amino acids. The CDR3 DNA is TGTGCCAGCAGTCGCACGGGGGTGGGAGCCACAAACACTCAGTATTTC. It encodes CASSRTGVGATNTQYF.

Comment on this clonotype: Germline and junction disagree at one end, which may indicate a read error. V and J are TRBV6-1 and TRBJ2-3; possibly TRBD1 for D (5 bases). This CDR3 is 14 amino acids long. Germline V gene lookup returns CDR1 MNHNS and CDR2 SASEGT. Written as DNA, the CDR3 is TGTGCGGGCACTGGGGCTAGGGGCACAGATACGCAGTATTTC. Residues: CAGTGARGTDTQYF.

This clonotype occurred many times. This chain connects TRBV27 to TRBJ2-5; 9 positions match TRBD1. This CDR3 region has 15 residues. The V and J ends lost 6 bases and 5 bases, in that order; junction bases with no gene match: 10. From germline, CDR1 is MNHEY and CDR2 SMNVEV (reference sequence). The CDR3 DNA sequence: TGTGCCAGCAGGGACAGGGGTCTGATAAGTGAGACCCAGTACTTC. Encoded protein: CASRDRGLISETQYF.